These 17 T cell receptor beta chains came from one sample sequenced in a study of shared clonotypes between healthy human individuals. The assay was immunoSEQ multiplex PCR, and TCRdb's table has in-frame clones only and misses some. The table has roughly 640,000 clones, less than 98% seen once. Sequencing used naive CD4+ T cells sorted from blood. Subset described: CD45RA+ positively selected. All receptors come from a woman aged 25 to 45 in good health.

V is TRBV5-6 and J is TRBJ2-1, with a weak D call TRBD2 (5 bases). V was pared by 4 bases and J by 0 bases, with 11 bases between. Germline values: CDR1 SGHDT, CDR2 YYEEEE. This CDR3 has 15 residues. CDR3 sequence reads: CASSGAESSYNEQFF. In DNA, the CDR3 is TGTGCCAGCAGCGGAGCGGAGAGCTCCTACAATGAGCAGTTCTTC.

This sequence joins TRBV25-1 and TRBJ2-1; D is uncertain. CDR1 is MGHDK, CDR2 SYGVNS, per germline. The CDR3 sequence is 15 residues long. Trimming pared 0 bases from V and 7 bases from J, leaving 13 bases between. The CDR3 protein is CASSEYRDMGNEQFF. The CDR3, as DNA: TGTGCCAGCAGTGAATACCGCGATATGGGGAATGAGCAGTTCTTC.

The chain carries TRBV27 and TRBJ2-3; unclear D gene. From germline, CDR1 is MNHEY and CDR2 SMNVEV (reference sequence). The V and J ends lost 3 bases and 0 bases respectively, with 7 bases between them. This CDR3 has 14 amino acids. Written as DNA, the CDR3 is TGTGCCAGCAGTTTTCTCCATAGCACAGATACGCAGTATTTT. Its protein product is CASSFLHSTDTQYF.

The chain carries TRBV7-9 and TRBJ2-2; D is possibly TRBD1 (6 bases). Germline CDR1 reads SEHNR; CDR2 reads FQNEAQ (reference sequence). Between the trimmed V and J ends, which lost 2 bases and 6 bases, there was a span of 13 bases. The CDR3 sequence is 15 residues long. This CDR3 is CASSLPKTGSGELFF. CDR3 DNA sequence: TGTGCCAGCAGCTTACCAAAGACAGGTTCCGGGGAGCTGTTTTTT.

J is TRBJ2-5 and V is TRBV19, with TRBD1 matching 7 bases. V shed 4 bases and J 4 bases; nucleotides not matched to a gene: 9. The germline V gene has CDR1 LNHDA and CDR2 SQIVND (reference sequence). The CDR3 is 15 amino acids. CDR3 protein: CASSTTRTGAETQYF. CDR3 nucleotide sequence: TGTGCCAGTAGTACCACTCGGACAGGCGCAGAGACCCAGTACTTC.

This chain uses TRBV27 with TRBJ2-1, with D hard to call. CDR3 length: 14 residues. The germline V gene has CDR1 MNHEY and CDR2 SMNVEV (reference sequence). V lost 6 bases and J lost 4, with 13 bases in between. The CDR3 region is CASRSPRPYNEQFF. The CDR3 DNA sequence: TGTGCCAGCAGAAGCCCTCGACCATACAATGAGCAGTTCTTC.

The rearrangement joins TRBV7-2 to TRBJ1-5, with D uncertain. Germline V gene sequence: CDR1 SGHTA, CDR2 FQGNSA. Trimming took off 2 bases at V and 4 bases at J, with 6 bases between the two ends. The CDR3 has 13 residues. This chain's CDR3 is CASSLTKNQPQHF. The CDR3 DNA follows: TGTGCCAGCAGCTTAACGAAAAATCAGCCCCAGCATTTT.

The sample holds a few counts of this clone. The chain employs TRBV30 and TRBJ2-5, with D maybe TRBD2 (5 bases). The length of the CDR3 is 13 residues. Deletions cut 0 bases from V and 5 bases from J, with 10 bases between. Germline V CDR1 and CDR2: GTSNPN, SVGIG (reference sequence). CDR3 bases: TGTGCCTGGAGTGTGGGAGACATGGAGACCCAGTACTTC. It translates to CAWSVGDMETQYF.

J is TRBJ2-1 and V is TRBV7-2; 8 nucleotides align to TRBD2. Germline CDR1 and CDR2: SGHTA and FQGNSA. Trimming took 1 base from V and 7 from J; bases not matched to a gene: 15. The CDR3 is 18 residues long. CDR3 amino acids: CASSLVLVIGRAGNEQFF. CDR3 DNA: TGTGCCAGCAGCTTAGTTCTGGTGATCGGGAGGGCCGGAAATGAGCAGTTCTTC.

The rearrangement uses TRBV7-2 and TRBJ2-3, with D unresolved. CDR1 and CDR2 from the germline V gene are SGHTA and FQGNSA. V was pared by 2 bases and J by 4 bases, with 4 bases between. The CDR3 extends over 12 amino acids. The CDR3 loop is CASSLTADTQYF. DNA of the CDR3: TGTGCCAGCAGCTTAACAGCAGATACGCAGTATTTT. Drawing the rest from reference TRBV7-2 and TRBJ2-3, the complete variable domain is GAGVSQSPSNKVTEKGKDVELRCDPISGHTALYWYRQSLGQGLEFLIYFQGNSAPDKSGLPSDRFSAERTGGSVSTLTIQRTQQEDSAVYLCASSLTADTQYFGPGTRLTVL.

V gene TRBV18 combines with J gene TRBJ2-2, with D unresolved. There are 14 residues in the CDR3. Germline V lookup: CDR1 KGHSH, CDR2 LQKENI. V lost 1 base, J lost 6 bases, and 9 bases lay in between. Here the CDR3 reads CASSPQREAGELFF. As DNA, the CDR3 is TGTGCCAGCTCACCACAAAGAGAGGCCGGGGAGCTGTTTTTT.

V and J are TRBV5-1 and TRBJ1-4; 8 positions agree with TRBD1. The CDR3 length is 18 residues. Germline V lookup: CDR1 SGHRS, CDR2 YFSETQ. V dropped 4 bases and J dropped 1; count of bases not matched to a gene: 12. CDR3 region: CASSNDRGQIGTNEKLFF. The DNA for the CDR3 is TGCGCCAGCAGCAACGACAGGGGACAAATAGGAACTAATGAAAAACTGTTTTTT.

The V gene is TRBV27, the J gene TRBJ2-2, with a possible D match to TRBD1 (5 bases). The CDR3 loop spans 15 amino acids. Germline values: CDR1 MNHEY, CDR2 SMNVEV (reference sequence). The ends were cut back, 3 bases at V and 3 bases at J, with 11 bases in the middle. The DNA of the CDR3 is TGTGCCAGCAGTTTCGGCAGGGTGGACACCGGGGAGCTGTTTTTT. Translation gives CASSFGRVDTGELFF.

CDR3 in amino acids: CAWSRLGEAFF. CDR3 coding DNA: TGTGCCTGGAGTCGGCTGGGTGAAGCTTTCTTT. The chain carries TRBV30 and TRBJ1-1; D not resolved. V was trimmed by 2 bases and J by 7 bases, leaving 8 bases between them. The CDR3 extends over 11 amino acids. Germline V gene sequence: CDR1 GTSNPN, CDR2 SVGIG (reference sequence).

V and J are TRBV27 and TRBJ1-2; D not resolved. V was clipped by 5 bases and J by 5 bases, with 24 bases between them. Germline CDR1 reads MNHEY; CDR2 reads SMNVEV (reference sequence). The CDR3 is 17 amino acids. CDR3 sequence: CASSTYGSQLGRYGYTF. The CDR3 DNA reads TGTGCCAGCAGTACTTACGGATCGCAATTGGGTCGATATGGCTACACCTTC.

This clone was detected only once. The chain links TRBV2 to TRBJ2-1; D may correspond to TRBD1 or TRBD2 (5 bases each). The V and J ends lost 4 bases and 5 bases respectively, with 15 bases between them. Germline CDR1 reads SNHLY; CDR2 reads FYNNEI. The CDR3 spans 15 residues. The CDR3 DNA is TGTGCCAGCAGTGCCGAGGGGAGCGCCAACAATGAGCAGTTCTTC. Encoded protein: CASSAEGSANNEQFF.

This chain joins TRBV4-2 and TRBJ2-7; D unresolved. Germline-derived CDR1 and CDR2 are LGHNA and YNFKEQ. V lost 4 bases to trimming and J lost 3 bases, with 13 bases between them. This CDR3 has 14 residues. CDR3 bases: TGTGCCAGCAGCCGGCCGTCGCCTATCTACGAGCAGTACTTC. This codes for CASSRPSPIYEQYF.